The clone carrying this T cell receptor (beta chain) occurred many times. Its antigen is not known. The data derive from a study of response to subunit inactivated influenza vaccine. Whole-study findings and limits: Few additional T cells are recruited per seasonal influenza vaccination, authors suggested.

The germline gives CDR1 SGHRS, CDR2 YFSETQ. V shed 0 bases, J shed 1 base, and the junction held 10 bases outside the gene matches. The length of the CDR3 is 18 residues. TCRdb ran MiXCR on the RT-PCR reads and lists one entry per CDR3 protein. Of 750,000 to 850,000 distinct CDR3 sequences listed, roughly 18% are singletons. The receptor was isolated from a man over 45 who received an inactivated influenza vaccine. Sample: PBMCs from blood, taken around 5 days after vaccination. The chain is built from TRBV5-1 and TRBJ2-7; 10 bases are shared with TRBD2. As DNA, the CDR3 is TGCGCCAGCAGCTTGGTTGCTAGCGGGGGCCTCACTTCCTACGAGCAGTACTTC. This translates into CASSLVASGGLTSYEQYF.